A selection of T cell receptor beta chains follows, all from one sample in a study of CD8 T cells in ankylosing spondylitis. TCRdb recomputed calls from the 5' RACE reads with MiXCR, one row per CDR3 protein. This table holds 450,000 to 550,000 distinct CDR3 sequences, about 5.7% found once. The specimen was blood, either unsorted or a sorted T cell fraction (not recorded which). These receptors all stem from a male donor with ankylosing spondylitis. Both conserved end residues are part of each CDR3. The order of the fields is J gene, clone size, V gene, D gene, CDR3 protein, CDR3 DNA. A D gene is named only where the DNA matches it firmly. Clone size, where shown, is once, few, many, or a class for clones that have expanded.

J: TRBJ2-3
size: many
V: TRBV13
D: NA
CDR3: CASSFQLRFLNTQYF
DNA: TGTGCCAGCAGCTTTCAACTCCGGTTTTTGAATACGCAGTATTTT

J: TRBJ2-5
size: many
V: TRBV29-1
D: NA
CDR3: CSAEGGTETQYF
DNA: TGCAGCGCGGAAGGCGGAACGGAGACCCAGTACTTC

J: TRBJ2-7
size: many
V: TRBV4-2
D: TRBD1
CDR3: CASSQRTGVYEQYF
DNA: TGTGCCAGCAGCCAACGGACAGGGGTTTACGAGCAGTACTTC

J: TRBJ2-1
size: few
V: TRBV6-2/TRBV6-3
D: NA
CDR3: CASSYSMGIVGNEQFF
DNA: TGTGCCAGCAGTTACTCGATGGGTATAGTCGGCAATGAGCAGTTCTTC

J: TRBJ1-2
size: many
V: TRBV20-1
D: NA
CDR3: CSARGNNYGYTF
DNA: TGCAGTGCTAGGGGGAATAACTATGGCTACACCTTC

J: TRBJ1-1
size: few
V: TRBV5-6
D: NA
CDR3: CASSFYTTSGAFF
DNA: TGTGCCAGCAGCTTCTACACCACCTCAGGAGCTTTCTTT

J: TRBJ2-7
size: many
V: TRBV6-1
D: NA
CDR3: CASSASYYEQYF
DNA: TGTGCCAGCAGTGCCTCATACTACGAGCAGTACTTC

J: TRBJ2-1
size: many
V: TRBV4-2
D: NA
CDR3: CASSQDRAREQFF
DNA: TGTGCCAGCAGCCAAGATCGGGCACGGGAGCAGTTCTTC

J: TRBJ1-2
size: few
V: TRBV3-1
D: NA
CDR3: CASSETDNYGYTF
DNA: TGTGCCAGCAGCGAGACAGATAACTATGGCTACACCTTC

J: TRBJ2-1
size: many
V: TRBV20-1
D: TRBD2
CDR3: CSARLAMVNEQFF
DNA: TGCAGTGCCCGACTAGCGATGGTAAATGAGCAGTTCTTC

J: TRBJ2-7
size: few
V: TRBV6-5
D: TRBD1
CDR3: CASSYSPGTGGHEQYF
DNA: TGTGCCAGCAGTTACTCGCCCGGGACAGGGGGCCACGAGCAGTACTTC

J: TRBJ2-5
size: many
V: TRBV4-3
D: NA
CDR3: CASSQDLSPSETQYF
DNA: TGCGCCAGCAGCCAAGATCTGTCCCCGTCAGAGACCCAGTACTTC

J: TRBJ2-2
size: many
V: TRBV7-9
D: NA
CDR3: CASNTLAGNTGELFF
DNA: TGTGCCAGCAACACACTAGCCGGAAACACCGGGGAGCTGTTTTTT

J: TRBJ1-2
size: many
V: TRBV6-2/TRBV6-3
D: TRBD1
CDR3: CASRTGSFTYGYTF
DNA: TGTGCCAGCAGGACAGGGTCCTTTACCTATGGCTACACCTTC

J: TRBJ1-1
size: many
V: TRBV20-1
D: NA
CDR3: CSARDPQGTTEAFF
DNA: TGCAGTGCTAGAGATCCACAGGGTACCACTGAAGCTTTCTTT

J: TRBJ2-1
size: few
V: TRBV29-1
D: TRBD1
CDR3: CSAGQGANNEQFF
DNA: TGCAGCGCAGGACAGGGGGCGAACAATGAGCAGTTCTTC

J: TRBJ1-1
size: many
V: TRBV7-3
D: NA
CDR3: CASSLSSGQNTEAFF
DNA: TGTGCCAGCAGCTTAAGTTCGGGACAGAACACTGAAGCTTTCTTT

J: TRBJ2-7
size: many
V: TRBV11-2
D: NA
CDR3: CASSLDLGSYEQYF
DNA: TGTGCCAGCAGCTTAGATCTTGGGTCCTACGAGCAGTACTTC

J: TRBJ2-7
size: NA
V: TRBV20-1
D: NA
CDR3: CSARDSRHLYEQYF
DNA: TGCAGTGCTAGAGATTCTCGACATCTATACGAGCAGTACTTC

J: TRBJ1-1
size: many
V: TRBV20-1
D: NA
CDR3: CSATEGANTEAFF
DNA: TGCAGTGCTACAGAGGGAGCGAACACTGAAGCTTTCTTT

J: TRBJ1-2
size: many
V: TRBV20-1
D: NA
CDR3: CSAYPGPNYGYTF
DNA: TGCAGTGCATATCCGGGACCTAACTATGGCTACACCTTC

J: TRBJ2-7
size: many
V: TRBV20-1
D: NA
CDR3: CSASSFQTYEQYF
DNA: TGCAGTGCTAGTAGCTTCCAGACCTACGAGCAGTACTTC

J: TRBJ2-2
size: NA
V: TRBV12-3/TRBV12-4
D: TRBD2
CDR3: CAFSFWSGGGRGTGELFF
DNA: TGTGCCTTCAGTTTCTGGTCGGGCGGGGGACGGGGCACCGGGGAGCTGTTTTTT

J: TRBJ2-2
size: many
V: TRBV27
D: NA
CDR3: CASSRDLTGELFF
DNA: TGTGCCAGCAGCAGAGATCTCACCGGGGAGCTGTTTTTT

J: TRBJ1-2
size: many
V: TRBV7-2
D: TRBD1
CDR3: CASSPRTGPNYGYTF
DNA: TGTGCCAGCAGCCCTAGGACAGGGCCTAACTATGGCTACACCTTC

J: TRBJ2-1
size: many
V: TRBV20-1
D: TRBD2
CDR3: CSASLAGGSSYNEQFF
DNA: TGCAGTGCTAGTCTAGCGGGAGGGAGCTCCTACAATGAGCAGTTCTTC

J: TRBJ2-7
size: few
V: TRBV5-6
D: NA
CDR3: CASSLGFWGPQGTEQYF
DNA: TGTGCCAGCAGCTTGGGCTTTTGGGGACCTCAGGGAACCGAGCAGTACTTC

J: TRBJ1-4
size: many
V: TRBV7-2
D: NA
CDR3: CASSLRSGEEKLFF
DNA: TGTGCCAGCAGCTTAAGGAGCGGGGAGGAAAAACTGTTTTTT

J: TRBJ2-5
size: many
V: TRBV9
D: NA
CDR3: CASSKRGGEGSETQYF
DNA: TGTGCCAGCAGCAAGAGGGGGGGGGAAGGCTCGGAGACCCAGTACTTC

J: TRBJ2-1
size: NA
V: TRBV7-2
D: NA
CDR3: CASSLKLGGAAYNEQFF
DNA: TGTGCCAGCAGCTTAAAACTCGGGGGCGCGGCCTACAATGAGCAGTTCTTC

J: TRBJ2-2
size: many
V: TRBV5-1
D: TRBD2
CDR3: CASSSTSGATGELFF
DNA: TGCGCCAGCAGCAGTACTAGCGGAGCTACCGGGGAGCTGTTTTTT

J: TRBJ2-6
size: many
V: TRBV6-5
D: NA
CDR3: CASSYDSFGWSSGANVLTF
DNA: TGTGCCAGCAGTTACGACTCCTTTGGATGGAGCTCTGGGGCCAACGTCCTGACTTTC

J: TRBJ1-6
size: many
V: TRBV5-6
D: NA
CDR3: CASSLIPRRNLNSPLHF
DNA: TGTGCCAGCAGCTTGATCCCACGACGGAACCTCAATTCACCCCTCCACTTT

J: TRBJ1-3
size: many
V: TRBV5-1
D: NA
CDR3: CASSLAISGNTIYF
DNA: TGCGCCAGCAGCTTGGCGATCTCTGGAAACACCATATATTTT

J: TRBJ1-5
size: many
V: TRBV10-3
D: TRBD1
CDR3: CAISAGGDQPQHF
DNA: TGTGCCATCAGTGCAGGGGGCGATCAGCCCCAGCATTTT

J: TRBJ2-7
size: NA
V: TRBV5-1
D: NA
CDR3: CASSLVGQGFAEQYF
DNA: TGCGCCAGCAGCTTGGTCGGGCAGGGCTTCGCCGAGCAGTACTTC

J: TRBJ2-3
size: many
V: TRBV27
D: TRBD2
CDR3: CASSLSNSGLVGGGITDTQYF
DNA: TGTGCCAGCAGTTTATCGAATTCGGGCTTAGTTGGCGGGGGGATCACAGATACGCAGTATTTT

J: TRBJ1-1
size: many
V: TRBV18
D: TRBD1
CDR3: CASSPPGQGNTEAFF
DNA: TGTGCCAGCTCACCACCTGGACAGGGGAACACTGAAGCTTTCTTT

J: TRBJ1-2
size: many
V: TRBV20-1
D: NA
CDR3: CSARSRPGSTRGYTF
DNA: TGCAGTGCTAGAAGTCGTCCAGGGTCCACTCGGGGCTACACCTTC

J: TRBJ2-3
size: many
V: TRBV29-1
D: NA
CDR3: CSVERRSTSTDTQYF
DNA: TGCAGCGTTGAACGGCGGTCTACTAGCACAGATACGCAGTATTTT

J: TRBJ1-1
size: many
V: TRBV6-6
D: NA
CDR3: CASREWTEAFF
DNA: TGTGCCAGCAGAGAATGGACTGAAGCTTTCTTT

J: TRBJ1-1
size: many
V: TRBV4-2
D: TRBD1
CDR3: CASSQDPSRTGITTEAFF
DNA: TGTGCCAGCAGCCAAGATCCCTCCCGGACAGGGATAACGACTGAAGCTTTCTTT

J: TRBJ2-3
size: many
V: TRBV4-3
D: NA
CDR3: CASSQDLLATDTQYF
DNA: TGCGCCAGCAGCCAAGATCTCCTAGCCACAGATACGCAGTATTTT

J: TRBJ2-1
size: many
V: TRBV27
D: NA
CDR3: CASSSLKAGSTYNEQFF
DNA: TGTGCCAGCAGTTCCCTTAAAGCGGGCTCCACTTACAATGAGCAGTTCTTC

J: TRBJ2-5
size: few
V: TRBV25-1
D: TRBD2
CDR3: CASRSTGGAETQYF
DNA: TGTGCCAGCCGGAGTACGGGAGGAGCAGAGACCCAGTACTTC

J: TRBJ2-5
size: NA
V: TRBV7-2
D: NA
CDR3: CASSPSGTQWETQYF
DNA: TGTGCCAGCAGCCCATCCGGGACCCAGTGGGAGACCCAGTACTTC

J: TRBJ1-2
size: many
V: TRBV20-1
D: TRBD1
CDR3: CSAITGAYGYTF
DNA: TGCAGTGCTATAACAGGGGCCTATGGCTACACCTTC

J: TRBJ2-1
size: NA
V: TRBV12-3/TRBV12-4
D: NA
CDR3: CASSLGAGSLREQFF
DNA: TGTGCCAGCAGTTTGGGGGCGGGGTCCCTTCGTGAGCAGTTCTTC

J: TRBJ1-1
size: few
V: TRBV29-1
D: TRBD1
CDR3: CSVRTGWQAFF
DNA: TGCAGCGTCAGGACAGGGTGGCAAGCTTTCTTT

J: TRBJ2-7
size: medium-sized
V: TRBV6-5
D: TRBD2
CDR3: CASSSGLRGEQYF
DNA: TGTGCCAGTTCTAGCGGCCTCCGAGGAGAGCAGTACTTC

J: TRBJ2-7
size: many
V: TRBV6-2/TRBV6-3
D: NA
CDR3: CAVLSVLSYEQYF
DNA: TGTGCCGTTCTGAGCGTCCTCTCCTACGAGCAGTACTTC

J: TRBJ2-1
size: many
V: TRBV29-1
D: TRBD2
CDR3: CSVKRGPTRNEQFF
DNA: TGCAGCGTTAAGCGGGGGCCCACTCGGAATGAGCAGTTCTTC

J: TRBJ2-2
size: many
V: TRBV5-1
D: TRBD2
CDR3: CASSPGLADHAGELFF
DNA: TGCGCCAGCAGCCCCGGACTAGCGGACCATGCCGGGGAGCTGTTTTTT

J: TRBJ1-2
size: many
V: TRBV12-3/TRBV12-4
D: NA
CDR3: CASSRHGVLPYTF
DNA: TGTGCCAGCAGTCGGCACGGGGTTTTACCCTACACCTTC

J: TRBJ2-5
size: NA
V: TRBV4-2
D: TRBD1
CDR3: CASSQGDRGIETQYF
DNA: TGTGCCAGCAGCCAAGGGGACAGGGGGATAGAGACCCAGTACTTC

J: TRBJ1-5
size: many
V: TRBV5-1
D: NA
CDR3: CASSLRGLSNQPQHF
DNA: TGTGCCAGCAGTTTAAGGGGGTTAAGCAATCAGCCCCAGCATTTT

J: TRBJ2-3
size: few
V: TRBV5-5
D: NA
CDR3: CASSSGQINTDTQYF
DNA: TGTGCCAGCAGCTCAGGACAGATAAACACAGATACGCAGTATTTT

J: TRBJ2-5
size: many
V: TRBV20-1
D: NA
CDR3: CSASPGPPYQETQYF
DNA: TGCAGTGCTAGCCCCGGCCCTCCTTACCAAGAGACCCAGTACTTC

J: TRBJ2-1
size: many
V: TRBV29-1
D: TRBD1
CDR3: CSVWTGGYDRAYNEQFF
DNA: TGCAGCGTTTGGACAGGGGGATATGATCGGGCCTACAATGAGCAGTTCTTC

J: TRBJ1-4
size: many
V: TRBV5-5
D: TRBD1
CDR3: CASSLENRGSNEKLFF
DNA: TGTGCCAGCAGCTTGGAGAACAGGGGGTCTAATGAAAAACTGTTTTTT